The rows below give T cell receptor beta chains drawn from one sample of a study of T cell responses to AZD1222 COVID-19 vaccine. Method: immunoSEQ multiplex PCR; TCRdb's copy keeps in-frame clones and lacks some. This sample has more than 60,000 clones, with about nine tenths found just once. The sample in question was peripheral blood, obtained 28 days after the second AZD1222 dose. These receptors all come from an adult who received the AZD1222 COVID-19 vaccine. Both conserved end residues are part of each CDR3.

j_call: TRBJ1-5
v_call: TRBV6-5
cdr3_aa: CASSWGRDQPQHF

j_call: TRBJ1-1
v_call: TRBV7-8
cdr3_aa: CASSQVGEITEAFF

j_call: TRBJ2-7
v_call: TRBV7-2
cdr3_aa: CASSLGTYRYEQYF

j_call: TRBJ1-6
v_call: TRBV3-1/TRBV3-2
cdr3_aa: CASSPKWGGRNSPLHF

j_call: TRBJ2-7
v_call: TRBV5-8
cdr3_aa: CASSLGGSRGEYEQYF

j_call: TRBJ2-1
v_call: TRBV30
cdr3_aa: CAWSELTTGNEQFF

j_call: TRBJ2-5
v_call: TRBV6-2/TRBV6-3
cdr3_aa: CASSVGLAGGRYQETQYF

j_call: TRBJ1-2
v_call: TRBV4-1
cdr3_aa: CASSQAYDRLYGYTF

j_call: TRBJ2-1
v_call: TRBV7-2
cdr3_aa: CASSFPLGGGAADEQFF

j_call: TRBJ1-5
v_call: TRBV27
cdr3_aa: CASSSQGMRQPQHF

j_call: TRBJ1-1
v_call: TRBV27
cdr3_aa: CASSLQGGNTEAFF

j_call: TRBJ1-3
v_call: TRBV3-1/TRBV3-2
cdr3_aa: CASSHSGAGGNTIYF

j_call: TRBJ1-5
v_call: TRBV24-1
cdr3_aa: CATSESGVSQPQHF

j_call: TRBJ1-2
v_call: TRBV28
cdr3_aa: CASSSFDRGTNYGYTF

j_call: TRBJ2-7
v_call: TRBV5-6
cdr3_aa: CASSFNSGTGIYEQYF

j_call: TRBJ2-1
v_call: TRBV3-1/TRBV3-2
cdr3_aa: CASSQGLDNEQFF

j_call: TRBJ2-1
v_call: TRBV5-1
cdr3_aa: CASSLEGEQFF

j_call: TRBJ1-6
v_call: TRBV10-2
cdr3_aa: CAAQGYSSPLHF

j_call: TRBJ2-5
v_call: TRBV5-1
cdr3_aa: CASSLPRETQYF

j_call: TRBJ2-7
v_call: TRBV5-1
cdr3_aa: CASSAGLLSSYEQYF

j_call: TRBJ2-1
v_call: TRBV4-3
cdr3_aa: CASSQGGGLDEQFF

j_call: TRBJ1-4
v_call: TRBV19
cdr3_aa: CASTSGYNEKLFF

j_call: TRBJ1-1
v_call: TRBV9
cdr3_aa: CASSPERGFEAFF

j_call: TRBJ1-1
v_call: TRBV7-9
cdr3_aa: CASPTGPNTEAFF

j_call: TRBJ2-5
v_call: TRBV9
cdr3_aa: CASSPPVGTQYF

j_call: TRBJ1-5
v_call: TRBV11-3
cdr3_aa: CASSFRDPGVGQPQHF